This TCR beta chain was sequenced in a study of CD8 T cells in Susac syndrome. Random hexamers primed reverse transcription of about 0.5 to 1 ug RNA. Across 54 Vbeta and 13 Jbeta, TCR beta CDR3 was amplified with immunoSEQ multiplex PCR. TCRdb re-called the immunoSEQ multiplex PCR reads with MiXCR, one entry per CDR3 protein. The repertoire holds under 200,000 distinct CDR3 sequences, with 80% to 95% as singletons. This CDR3 has 15 residues. Germline loops: CDR1 MNHNY, CDR2 SVGAGI (reference sequence). V dropped 7 bases and J dropped 7; count of bases not matched to a gene: 11. From blood CD8+ and CD4+ T cells, TCR beta sequences were generated. TEMRA cells were FACS-enriched, with CD8+ and CD4+ T cells isolated negatively.

Sequencing was done on a sample of CD4+ T cells from PBMCs. The receptor was isolated from a human donor in good health. The chain employs TRBV6-6 and TRBJ1-4; 8 bases map to TRBD1. CDR3 in DNA: TGTGCCAGCACGGCAGGGGGCGCGCGGGGTGAAAAACTGTTTTTT. As protein: CASTAGGARGEKLFF.